This T cell receptor beta chain was documented in a study of T cells in Graves' hyperthyroidism and ophthalmopathy. The CDR3 length is 15 residues. The germline gives CDR1 MGHRA, CDR2 YSYEKL. Trimming removed 0 bases at V and 3 bases at J, with 11 bases between. For this clonotype: The antigen is not known.

The study, taken as a whole, reports: In the analysis, a 13 V-J model separated ophthalmopathy from stable hyperthyroidism.

TCR beta CDR3 sequences were amplified from RNA transcripts. First-round RT-PCR with HTBI primers amplified the TCR CDR3 region. One entry per CDR3 protein, called by TCRdb with MiXCR from the multiplex PCR reads. The sample carries fewer than 700,000 distinct CDR3 sequences, roughly 17% recorded once. Patients with ophthalmopathy all had a Clinical Activity Score of at least 3, a NOSPECS grade of at least 4 and duration under 3 months. Exclusion of patients followed from uncontrolled infection, other autoimmune disease, pregnancy or lactation. Thyroid ultrasound and orbital computed tomography, with clinical symptoms and serum thyroxine and TRAb, informed diagnoses.

The rearrangement links TRBV4-1 to TRBJ2-5; D remains ambiguous. Sequences were obtained from blood. The receptor was isolated from a young woman with Graves' ophthalmopathy. CDR3 in DNA: TGCGCCAGCAGCCAAGATATACGGATGGAAGAGACCCAGTACTTC. Translating gives CASSQDIRMEETQYF.